These T cell receptor beta chains were read from a single sample in a study of T cells in Graves' hyperthyroidism and ophthalmopathy. TCRdb itself ran the multiplex PCR reads through MiXCR, one entry per CDR3 protein. The sample has a few hundred thousand distinct CDR3 sequences, less than 20% seen once; the top ten hold around 7.8%. Input material: blood. The receptors come from a woman in her twenties or thirties with Graves' hyperthyroidism. Both conserved end residues are part of each CDR3. D genes are given only for firm matches. Rows may omit the clone size; those that give it use once, few, many or a size class.

len	abundance	v_gene	j_gene	d_gene	CDR3nt	CDR3aa
11	many	TRBV20-1	TRBJ1-1	TRBD1	TGCAGTGCTGGAGACAGGGCTGAAGCTTTCTTT	CSAGDRAEAFF
15	many	TRBV27	TRBJ2-1	TRBD2	TGTGCCAGCAGTCCTCTAGCGGGAGGCATCAATGAGCAGTTCTTC	CASSPLAGGINEQFF
14	few	TRBV7-2	TRBJ2-2	TRBD2	TGTGCCAGCAGCGCCACTAGCGACACCGGGGAGCTGTTTTTT	CASSATSDTGELFF
12	many	TRBV6-1	TRBJ1-1	.	TGTGCCAGCAGTCACGCCGGCACTGAAGCTTTCTTT	CASSHAGTEAFF
13	few	TRBV6-1	TRBJ2-2	TRBD2	TGTGCCAGCAGCCCGGGGGGGCTGGGGGAGCTGTTTTTT	CASSPGGLGELFF
13	few	TRBV20-1	TRBJ1-6	.	TGCAGTTCCTTACAGGTCTCTCCCTTCGCCCTCCACTTT	CSSLQVSPFALHF
13	many	TRBV28	TRBJ1-1	.	TGTGCCAGCAGTTCCCTGGGGGGGATTGAAGCTTTCTTT	CASSSLGGIEAFF
13	many	TRBV27	TRBJ1-1	.	TGTGCCAGCAGTAAGCAACAGGTTACTGAAGCTTTCTTT	CASSKQQVTEAFF
17	.	TRBV4-2	TRBJ2-5	TRBD1	TGTGCCAGCAGCCAAGCCTGGGACAGGTCTCGGAAGGGGACCCAGTACTTC	CASSQAWDRSRKGTQYF
16	few	TRBV27	TRBJ1-4	.	TGCGCCAGCAGTTTTGACAGGAGAGCAACTAATGAAAAACTGTTTTTT	CASSFDRRATNEKLFF
14	.	TRBV9	TRBJ2-7	TRBD1	TGTGCCAGCAGCGTCGCAGGGACAGGGAACGAGCAGTACTTC	CASSVAGTGNEQYF
12	few	TRBV5-6	TRBJ1-5	.	TGTGCCAGCAGCGCAGGGACCGGGCCCCAGCATTTT	CASSAGTGPQHF
14	many	TRBV30	TRBJ2-5	TRBD1	TGTGCCTGCCCGGGACAGGGGGCTCAAGAGACCCAGTACTTC	CACPGQGAQETQYF
13	.	TRBV7-3	TRBJ2-1	.	TGTGCCAGCAGCTTGGCGACGGACAATGAGCAGTTCTTC	CASSLATDNEQFF
17	few	TRBV5-1	TRBJ2-5	.	TGCGCCAGCAGCTTAGGCGACTTCGGACTTACAGGAGAGACCCAGTACTTC	CASSLGDFGLTGETQYF
15	many	TRBV9	TRBJ2-1	.	TGTGCCAGCAGCGTAGTTGGGGGGGGCCTCAATGAGCAGTTCTTC	CASSVVGGGLNEQFF
14	many	TRBV3-1	TRBJ2-7	.	TGTGCCAGCAGCCAAGAGGGGCGAGACTACGAGCAGTACTTC	CASSQEGRDYEQYF
16	many	TRBV3-1	TRBJ2-7	TRBD2	TGTGCCAGCAGCCAACTACTAAGCGGGAGTCACGACGAGCAGTACTTC	CASSQLLSGSHDEQYF
13	many	TRBV6-1	TRBJ2-7	TRBD1	TGTGCCAGCAGTGAGGACAGGGGCTACGAGCAGTACTTC	CASSEDRGYEQYF
15	many	TRBV27	TRBJ1-5	TRBD1	TGTGCCAGCGGGACAGCCCGGGGACGGCTCCGGCCCCAGCATTTT	CASGTARGRLRPQHF
14	.	TRBV7-2	TRBJ2-7	TRBD1	TGTGCCAGCAGTTTGTGGACAGGAGCCTACGAGCAGTACTTC	CASSLWTGAYEQYF
14	many	TRBV7-9	TRBJ2-3	.	TGTGCCAGCAGCTTTTCCACGGGCACAGATACGCAGTATTTT	CASSFSTGTDTQYF
15	few	TRBV10-3	TRBJ2-1	.	TGTGCCATCAGTGATTCGAGGGGGGATTACAATGAGCAGTTCTTC	CAISDSRGDYNEQFF
15	.	TRBV3-1	TRBJ2-2	.	TGTGCCAGCAGCCGTTGGGGGACGAACACCGGGGAGCTGTTTTTT	CASSRWGTNTGELFF
19	few	TRBV4-1	TRBJ1-4	.	TGCGCCAGCAGCCAAGAATCTCCTTATCTGGGGCAGGGATATGAAAAACTGTTTTTT	CASSQESPYLGQGYEKLFF
13	.	TRBV19	TRBJ1-1	.	TGTGCCAGTAGTTTACAGGAGGAAACTGAAGCTTTCTTT	CASSLQEETEAFF
14	many	TRBV2	TRBJ2-7	TRBD1	TGTGCCAGCAATTGGGACAGTGGCTCATACGAGCAGTACTTC	CASNWDSGSYEQYF
14	many	TRBV29-1	TRBJ2-7	.	TGCAGCGTGACAGGCCCCGTCTCTGGCTACGAGCAGTACTTC	CSVTGPVSGYEQYF
13	many	TRBV27	TRBJ2-1	TRBD1	TGTGCCAGCAGTGGACAGGGCCCCAATGAGCAGTTCTTC	CASSGQGPNEQFF
13	.	TRBV7-8	TRBJ1-6	.	TGTGCCAGCAGCTTAGCAGGGGTTTCACCCCTCCACTTT	CASSLAGVSPLHF
13	.	TRBV20-1	TRBJ1-5	.	TGCAGTGCGGACCGGGACAGCAATCAGCCCCAGCATTTT	CSADRDSNQPQHF